This T cell receptor beta chain was captured in a study of human T cells and chemical hapten exposure. Study-wide context: A mostly female patient group had alopecia areata, totalis or universalis. Overall study results and limits: After DPC sensitization, TCRs above 1 in 1000 frequency showed no change.

TCRdb itself ran the RACE reads through MiXCR, one entry per CDR3 protein. The sample contains 250,000 or so distinct CDR3 sequences, 7.5% to 9% of which appear only once. Time point noted: pre-sensitization, week 0. As for treatment: therapeutic diphenylcyclopropenone sensitization with weekly scalp DPC. Germline CDR1 and CDR2: SGHDT and YYEEEE. The CDR3 has 16 amino acids. Trimming at V came to 4 bases and at J to 3 bases, leaving 7 bases not matched to a gene. Worth noting for this clonotype: Its antigen is currently unknown.

The chain uses TRBV5-6 and TRBJ1-6; 7 positions match TRBD1. The clonotype was recovered from a young man with alopecia areata. Some clones in this sample may be carry-over from other donors' samples. Material: whole blood, obtained in connection with sensitization to the hapten diphenylcyclopropenone (DPC). Here the CDR3 reads CASSLRQGYYNSPLHF. The DNA of the CDR3 is TGTGCCAGCAGCCTAAGACAGGGTTACTATAATTCACCCCTCCACTTT.